This is a list of T cell receptor beta chains from one sample in a study of T cell responses to AZD1222 COVID-19 vaccine. The data were produced by immunoSEQ multiplex PCR, yet TCRdb's version contains in-frame clones alone and is incomplete. Counted here are over 130,000 clones, roughly 91% occurring once; the ten biggest clones make up roughly 5%. The sample here was peripheral blood, taken on day 0 of AZD1222 vaccination. The receptors here all came from an adult in good health. CDR3s include the opening cysteine and the closing phenylalanine or tryptophan. D genes are given only for firm matches. Clone size, where shown, is once, few, many, or a class for clones that have expanded.

. | . | TRBJ1-1 | TRBV25-1 | 12 | CASSLKGVDAFF | TGTGCCAGCAGCCTCAAGGGGGTAGATGCTTTCTTT
. | . | TRBJ1-1 | TRBV12-5 | 14 | CASGADSFGTEAFF | TGTGCTAGTGGGGCTGACTCGTTCGGAACTGAAGCTTTCTTT
TRBD2 | . | TRBJ2-7 | TRBV15 | 20 | CATSRDSSWGASGRPYEQYF | TGTGCCACCAGCAGAGATTCCTCCTGGGGTGCTAGCGGGAGGCCCTACGAGCAGTACTTC
TRBD1 | . | TRBJ2-2 | TRBV11-3 | 17 | CASSLGQGTGNTGELFF | TGTGCCAGCAGCTTGGGACAGGGAACAGGGAACACCGGGGAGCTGTTTTTT
. | . | TRBJ1-3 | TRBV5-1 | 14 | CASRREYSGNTIYF | TGCGCCAGCCGCAGGGAGTACTCTGGAAACACCATATATTTT
TRBD2 | . | TRBJ2-1 | TRBV2 | 15 | CASRLTSGRNNEQFF | TGTGCCAGCAGGCTGACTAGCGGGAGGAACAATGAGCAGTTCTTC
TRBD1 | . | TRBJ1-1 | TRBV4-2 | 13 | CASSQSQGAGAFF | TGTGCCAGCAGCCAGTCTCAGGGGGCAGGGGCTTTCTTT
. | once | TRBJ1-3 | TRBV6-5 | 14 | CASSPGWPGNTIYF | TGTGCCAGCAGTCCAGGGTGGCCGGGAAACACCATATATTTT
. | . | TRBJ1-2 | TRBV6-6 | 14 | CASIPPTALRGYTF | TGTGCCAGCATCCCCCCGACAGCCCTGAGGGGCTACACCTTC
TRBD1 | . | TRBJ2-1 | TRBV5-1 | 15 | CASSRGQHNNNEQFF | TGCGCCAGCTCCAGGGGGCAACACAACAACAATGAGCAGTTCTTC